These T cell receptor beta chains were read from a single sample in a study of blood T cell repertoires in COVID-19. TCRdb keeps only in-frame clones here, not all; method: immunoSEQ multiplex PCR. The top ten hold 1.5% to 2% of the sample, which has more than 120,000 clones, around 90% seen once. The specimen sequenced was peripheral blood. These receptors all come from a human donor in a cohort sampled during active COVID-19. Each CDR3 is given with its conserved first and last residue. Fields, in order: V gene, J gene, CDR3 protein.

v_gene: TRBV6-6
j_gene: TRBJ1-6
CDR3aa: CASSSEDYSPLHF

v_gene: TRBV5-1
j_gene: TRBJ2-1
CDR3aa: CASSPGTSGGEQFF

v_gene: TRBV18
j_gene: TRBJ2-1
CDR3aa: CASSLRAGDYNEQFF

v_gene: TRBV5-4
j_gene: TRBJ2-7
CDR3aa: CASSQRTSGGNEQYF

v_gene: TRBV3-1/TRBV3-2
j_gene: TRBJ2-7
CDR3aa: CASSQDLSGTSYEQYF

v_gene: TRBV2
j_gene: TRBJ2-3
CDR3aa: CAQNWGGPDTQYF

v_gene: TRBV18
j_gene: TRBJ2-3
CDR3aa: CASSPPGTGPNTQYF

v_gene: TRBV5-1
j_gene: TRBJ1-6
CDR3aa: CASSSGAYNSPLHF

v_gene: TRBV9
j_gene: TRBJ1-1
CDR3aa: CASSAYPDGWRAEAFF

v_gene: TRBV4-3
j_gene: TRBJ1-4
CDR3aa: CASSQVHRATNEKLFF

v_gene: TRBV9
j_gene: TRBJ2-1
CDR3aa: CASRGQRAGDEQFF

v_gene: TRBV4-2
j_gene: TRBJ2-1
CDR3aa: CASSQAGTGGNEQFF

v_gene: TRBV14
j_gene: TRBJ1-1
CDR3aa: CASSPFLSNTEAFF

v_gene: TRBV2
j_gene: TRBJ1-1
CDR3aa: CASYMGQINTEAFF

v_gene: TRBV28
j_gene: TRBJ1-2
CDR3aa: CASSLDGGHRDGYTF

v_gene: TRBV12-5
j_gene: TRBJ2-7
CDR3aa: CASGLVLGGRGDYEQYF

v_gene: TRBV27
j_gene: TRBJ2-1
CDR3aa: CASSRLAGGESYNEQFF

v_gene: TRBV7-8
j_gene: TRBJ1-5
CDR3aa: CASSLNRGNQPQHF

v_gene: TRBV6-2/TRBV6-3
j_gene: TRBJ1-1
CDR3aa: CASSYLYTEAFF

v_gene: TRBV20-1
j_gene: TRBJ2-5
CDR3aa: CSASHQGIVSQYF

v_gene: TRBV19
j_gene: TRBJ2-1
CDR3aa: CASSVTAGGPSEQFF

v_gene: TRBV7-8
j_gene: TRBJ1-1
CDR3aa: CASSWGDGTEAFF

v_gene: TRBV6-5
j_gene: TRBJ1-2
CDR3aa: CASSRGANYGYTF

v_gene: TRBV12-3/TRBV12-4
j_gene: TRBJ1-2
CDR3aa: CASSSTVNYGYTF

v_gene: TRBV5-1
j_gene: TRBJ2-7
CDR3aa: CASSLEGAYEQYF

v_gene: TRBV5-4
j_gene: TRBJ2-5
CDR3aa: CASSRSGTQETQYF

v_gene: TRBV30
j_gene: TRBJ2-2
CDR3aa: CAWKDRYTGELFF

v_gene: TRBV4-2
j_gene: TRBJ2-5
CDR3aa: CASSQRGETQYF

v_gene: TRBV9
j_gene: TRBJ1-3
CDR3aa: CASSVAAVSSGNTIYF

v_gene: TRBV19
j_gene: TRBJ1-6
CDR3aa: CASSINQGSTYNSPLHF

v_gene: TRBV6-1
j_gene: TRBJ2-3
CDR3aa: CASSALLVRNTDTQYF

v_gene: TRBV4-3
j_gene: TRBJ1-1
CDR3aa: CASGHSSDTEAFF

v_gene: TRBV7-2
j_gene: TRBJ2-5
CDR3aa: CASSSAGTTQYF

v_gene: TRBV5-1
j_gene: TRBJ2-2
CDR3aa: CASSPGTSGGARSGELFF

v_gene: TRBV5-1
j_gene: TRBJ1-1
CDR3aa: CASSLGLGNTEAFF

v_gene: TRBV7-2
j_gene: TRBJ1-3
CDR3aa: CASSLERAGGSGNTIYF

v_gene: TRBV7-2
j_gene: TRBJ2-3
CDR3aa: CASSSAGTSGGGYTDTQYF

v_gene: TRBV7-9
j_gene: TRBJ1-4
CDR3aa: CASSTRQATFGKLFF

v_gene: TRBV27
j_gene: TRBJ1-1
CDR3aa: CASSSRRGTEAFF

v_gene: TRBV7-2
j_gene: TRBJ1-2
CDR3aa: CASSPGGQPTQSYGYTF

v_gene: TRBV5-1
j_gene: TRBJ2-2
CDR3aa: CASSLGRGRIGELFF

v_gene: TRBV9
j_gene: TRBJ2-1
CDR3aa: CASSVAGQYNEQFF

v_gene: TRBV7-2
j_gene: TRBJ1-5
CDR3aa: CASSLVGGSNQPQHF

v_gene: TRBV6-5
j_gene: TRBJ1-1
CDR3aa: CASRPLQGAYTEAFF

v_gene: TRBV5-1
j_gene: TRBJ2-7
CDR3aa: CASSVLGSNYYEQYF

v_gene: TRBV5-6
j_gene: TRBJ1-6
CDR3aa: CASSLGHRNSPLHF

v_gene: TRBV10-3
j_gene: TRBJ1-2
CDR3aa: CAISESAQIYGYTF

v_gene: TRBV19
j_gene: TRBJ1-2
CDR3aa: CASSAGQNHYGYTF

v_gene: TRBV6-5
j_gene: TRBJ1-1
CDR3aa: CASREGRPEAFF

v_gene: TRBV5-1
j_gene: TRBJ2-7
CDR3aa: CASSSTAYEQYF

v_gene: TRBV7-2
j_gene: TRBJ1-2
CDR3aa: CASSLVFPGTGGSGYTF

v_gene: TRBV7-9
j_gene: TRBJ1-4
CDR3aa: CASRNGGGVGEKLFF

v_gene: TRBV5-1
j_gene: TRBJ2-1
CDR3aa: CASSLPTSGVYEQFF

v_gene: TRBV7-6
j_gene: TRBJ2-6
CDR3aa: CASSLRGSSGANVLTF

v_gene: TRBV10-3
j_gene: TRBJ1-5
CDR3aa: CAISTGTGGNQPQHF

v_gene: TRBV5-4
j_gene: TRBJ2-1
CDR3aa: CASSSPTGSSYNEQFF

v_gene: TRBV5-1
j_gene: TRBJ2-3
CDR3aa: CASSMGQGGDTQYF

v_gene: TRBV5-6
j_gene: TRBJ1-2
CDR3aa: CASSRPTGVNGYTF

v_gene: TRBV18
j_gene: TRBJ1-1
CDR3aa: CASSELMNTEAFF

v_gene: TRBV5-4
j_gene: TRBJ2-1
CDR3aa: CATGQGGGNEQFF